This T cell receptor beta chain came from a study of blood T cell repertoires in COVID-19. Across the study: From the United States, Italy and Spain came samples of acute and convalescent COVID-19. Nucleic acid was either cDNA or gDNA, and it came from T cells, B-cell-depleted T cells, or PBMCs.

Source study methods: Reference gene primer amplification gave estimated nucleated cell counts. TCRdb's copy holds only in-frame clones and misses some; the assay was immunoSEQ multiplex PCR. From that table come the V and J calls and clone size; the DNA was used to work out D and trimming. The sample includes approximately 150,000 clones, roughly nine tenths of them seen just once. The CDR3 runs 19 residues. V lost 1 base and J lost 1; bases outside the gene matches: 10. The V gene's germline CDR1 is SGHNT and CDR2 YENEEA. This chain uses TRBV11-3 with TRBJ2-3, with 11 nucleotides matching TRBD2. This TCR was recovered from a human donor in a cohort sampled during active COVID-19. What was sequenced was peripheral blood. CDR3 amino acids: CASSLALGQGLAGTDTQYF. CDR3 sequence (DNA): TGTGCCAGCAGCTTAGCCCTCGGACAGGGACTAGCGGGCACAGATACGCAGTATTTT.